The T cell receptor beta chain described here comes from a study of T cell responses to AZD1222 COVID-19 vaccine. Clones were read by immunoSEQ multiplex PCR, and TCRdb kept only the in-frame ones, dropping some. The sample yields under 200,000 clones, roughly 94% seen once. The germline V gene encodes CDR1 SGHRS and CDR2 YFSETQ. This CDR3 contains 18 residues. J lost 4 bases, V lost 1 base, and 15 bases had no gene match. The chain employs TRBV5-1 and TRBJ2-7; TRBD1 matches at 9 bases. This material consisted of peripheral blood, taken on day 0 of AZD1222 vaccination. The TCR comes from an adult in good health. The CDR3 loop is CASSLTGGFGPLRYEQYF. The CDR3, as DNA: TGCGCCAGCAGCTTGACAGGGGGCTTCGGACCATTGAGATACGAGCAGTACTTC.